This is a list of T cell receptor beta chains from one sample in a study of cytomegalovirus exposure and HLA in healthy donors. The assay was immunoSEQ multiplex PCR, and TCRdb's table has in-frame clones only and misses some. The table shows around 140,000 clones, with 60% to 80% occurring only once. Sequencing was carried out using PBMCs. The receptors here all came from a male donor in good health and CMV-seronegative. The conserved cysteine and the conserved F or W are not part of the CDR3 here.

ASSLTGLAGETQY	TRBV7-9	TRBJ2-5
ASSSRLAGGLLGYEQY	TRBV7-8	TRBJ2-7
ASRRDNNQPQH	TRBV2	TRBJ1-5
ASSSLAGVSDTQY	TRBV5-1	TRBJ2-3
ASRYKGTSGYNEQF	TRBV19	TRBJ2-1
ASSQMRTGWYEQY	TRBV4-3	TRBJ2-7
SVEQGRTEAF	TRBV29-1	TRBJ1-1
ASSFAGRATF	TRBV7-2	TRBJ2-1
ASLLAGDTNTQY	TRBV7-9	TRBJ2-3
AGSLWAGNEQY	TRBV28	TRBJ2-7
ASSALAGVTHTQY	TRBV25-1	TRBJ2-3
ASSQYSGQWEQY	TRBV7-2	TRBJ2-7
ASVRLAGGPVDTGELF	TRBV10-2	TRBJ2-2
ASSLGGDRDQPQH	TRBV28	TRBJ1-5
ASSLLGGDSTDTQY	TRBV7-2	TRBJ2-3
ASSINRVSTEAF	TRBV28	TRBJ1-1
AWNIGGASTDTQY	TRBV30	TRBJ2-3
ARGRGGNTEAF	TRBV2	TRBJ1-1
ASSRGDTQY	TRBV7-3	TRBJ2-3
ASSLVEAGELF	TRBV11-2	TRBJ2-2
AWSPGRGPNTEAF	TRBV30	TRBJ1-1
ASSLPGARGTEAF	TRBV27	TRBJ1-1
ASSLVLQADYEQY	TRBV11-2	TRBJ2-7
ASSADRGVHEQF	TRBV11-3	TRBJ2-1
ASSSDYPPYNEQF	TRBV7-2	TRBJ2-1
ASSLAPGGAGNTIY	TRBV7-2	TRBJ1-3
ASSPDQGGYEQY	TRBV14	TRBJ2-7